This is a list of T cell receptor beta chains from one sample in a study of blood T cell repertoires in COVID-19. Measured with immunoSEQ multiplex PCR; TCRdb has only the in-frame clones, and not every one. The data contain 250,000 to 350,000 clones, roughly 90% of them seen just once; the ten biggest clones take up 2% to 2.5%. The specimen sequenced was peripheral blood. These receptors were collected from a woman in her fifties or sixties who had recovered from COVID-19. Both conserved end residues are part of each CDR3. Each record gives: D gene, V gene, J gene, clone size, CDR3 DNA, CDR3 protein. A D gene is named only where the DNA matches it firmly. Clone size is shown for a subset of rows, as once, few, many or a class of expanded clone.

>TRBD1|TRBV5-1|TRBJ1-2|NA
TGCGCCAGCAGGCCCGGACAGGGGGCAGATGGCTACACCTTC
CASRPGQGADGYTF
>NA|TRBV6-5|TRBJ1-1|NA
TGTGCCAGCCCGTTTCGGGGGGGCGCAGGGACTGAAGCTTTCTTT
CASPFRGGAGTEAFF
>TRBD1|TRBV7-2|TRBJ2-1|once
TGTGCCAGCAGGCGGGACAGGGGAGGCAATGAGCAGTTCTTC
CASRRDRGGNEQFF
>NA|TRBV19|TRBJ1-5|NA
TGTGCCAGTAGCAACCCTTATAGGGGTCCGGGAGGGCCCCAGCATTTT
CASSNPYRGPGGPQHF
>NA|TRBV21-1|TRBJ2-1|NA
TGTGCCAGCAGCAAAAGATCACAAACAACTAGCGGGAGTAATGAGCAGTTCTTC
CASSKRSQTTSGSNEQFF
>TRBD2|TRBV6-5|TRBJ2-7|NA
TGTGCCACCCGACTAGCGGGATACTCCTACGAGCAGTACTTC
CATRLAGYSYEQYF
>TRBD1|TRBV7-2|TRBJ1-4|once
TGTGCCAGCAGCTTATTTGGACAGGGCTCGGCAACTAATGAAAAACTGTTTTTT
CASSLFGQGSATNEKLFF
>TRBD2|TRBV11-2|TRBJ2-7|NA
TGTGCCAGCAGCCTCAAACCCGGGACTAGCGGAACCTACGAGCAGTACTTC
CASSLKPGTSGTYEQYF
>NA|TRBV7-7|TRBJ2-1|once
TGTGCTAGCAGCTTGGGGGCGGTGAATGAGCAGTTCTTC
CASSLGAVNEQFF
>NA|TRBV10-3|TRBJ2-5|NA
TGTGCCATCAGGGGAGGCCAAGAGACCCAGTACTTC
CAIRGGQETQYF
>TRBD1|TRBV4-2|TRBJ2-7|NA
TGTGCCAGCAGCCAAGACGCAGGGACAGGGATTTACTACGAGCAGTACTTC
CASSQDAGTGIYYEQYF
>TRBD1|TRBV19|TRBJ2-7|NA
TGTGCCAGTAGTATTCCAGGGGGTGCGCACGAGCAGTACTTC
CASSIPGGAHEQYF
>NA|TRBV7-3|TRBJ2-5|NA
TGTGCCAGCAGCTCCTATAACCAAGAGACCCAGTACTTC
CASSSYNQETQYF
>TRBD1|TRBV6-6|TRBJ1-2|once
TGTGCCAGCAGTCCCCAGACAGGGGGGGAATATGGCTACACCTTC
CASSPQTGGEYGYTF
>NA|TRBV9|TRBJ2-2|NA
TGTGCCAGCAGCCCCCATGGGGGGGCAAGTTCGAACACCGGGGAGCTGTTTTTT
CASSPHGGASSNTGELFF
>TRBD1|TRBV30|TRBJ2-3|NA
TGTGCCGTAATATATCCCGGGACAGGGTTTAAGACAGATACGCAGTATTTT
CAVIYPGTGFKTDTQYF
>NA|TRBV5-5|TRBJ1-1|few
TGTGCCAGCAGCTTGGTTCCAGGGGCGAACACTGAAGCTTTCTTT
CASSLVPGANTEAFF
>NA|TRBV7-9|TRBJ2-7|NA
TGTGCCAGCAGCCCCCCGCCTATCTCCTACGAGCAGTACTTC
CASSPPPISYEQYF
>TRBD2|TRBV24-1|TRBJ2-7|NA
TGTGCCACCACTAGCGGGAGGTGTCCTACGTTAGAGTACTTC
CATTSGRCPTLEYF
>TRBD1|TRBV5-6|TRBJ1-4|NA
TGTGCCAGCAGCTTGGGCCTGACAGGGGGACGAACTAATGAAAAACTGTTTTTT
CASSLGLTGGRTNEKLFF
>TRBD1|TRBV5-8|TRBJ1-5|NA
TGTGCCAGCAGCAATCAGGGGGGTTCCAATCAGCCCCAGCATTTT
CASSNQGGSNQPQHF
>TRBD1|TRBV4-3|TRBJ1-2|NA
TGCGCCAGCAGCCAAGATGGGACAGGGGGCGGAATGTACTATGGCTACACCTTC
CASSQDGTGGGMYYGYTF
>NA|TRBV7-9|TRBJ1-2|few
TGTGCCAGCAGCTTAGCGGCCGACTATGGCTACACCTTC
CASSLAADYGYTF
>TRBD1|TRBV9|TRBJ1-4|NA
TGTGCCAGCTCCCGGACAGGGAAGGGGGAAAAACTGTTTTTT
CASSRTGKGEKLFF
>NA|TRBV5-1|TRBJ2-7|NA
TGCGCCAGCAGCTTGGGGACGGGGGGCCCACACGAGCAGTACTTC
CASSLGTGGPHEQYF
>TRBD1|TRBV4-1|TRBJ1-2|NA
TGCGCCAGCAGCCATACCGACAGGGCTAACTATGGCTACACCTTC
CASSHTDRANYGYTF
>TRBD2|TRBV7-3|TRBJ2-1|NA
TGTGCCAGCAGCTTGGGACTAGCGGGCGTAAATGAGCAGTTCTTC
CASSLGLAGVNEQFF
>TRBD1|TRBV2|TRBJ1-5|NA
TGTGCCAGCAGCGCGACAGGGGGGAATCAGCCCCAGCATTTT
CASSATGGNQPQHF
>TRBD1|TRBV5-5|TRBJ1-1|once
TGTGCCAGCAGCTTCCGGGGACAGGGTATTGGGGACACTGAAGCTTTCTTT
CASSFRGQGIGDTEAFF
>TRBD1|TRBV25-1|TRBJ1-2|NA
TGTGCCAGCAGTGAGTCAGGACAGGGTGCAAATGGCTACACCTTC
CASSESGQGANGYTF
>NA|TRBV4-3|TRBJ1-2|NA
TGCGCCAGCAGCCAAGAGAGGGATAGTAACTATGGCTACACCTTC
CASSQERDSNYGYTF
>NA|TRBV7-2|TRBJ1-1|NA
TGTGCCAGCAGCTTATTTCGGGGTGGCGGTGAAGCTTTCTTT
CASSLFRGGGEAFF
>NA|TRBV7-2|TRBJ1-1|NA
TGTGCCAGCAGCTTACTGGTTACGGGGTATACTGAAGCTTTCTTT
CASSLLVTGYTEAFF
>TRBD1|TRBV18|TRBJ1-2|NA
TGTGCCAGCTCACCTCAGGGGGGCCGCGCTTATGGCTACACCTTC
CASSPQGGRAYGYTF
>TRBD1|TRBV5-8|TRBJ1-1|NA
TGTGCCAGCACCCTCCAGGGACAGCTGAACACTGAAGCTTTCTTT
CASTLQGQLNTEAFF
>TRBD1|TRBV11-3|TRBJ2-1|NA
TGTGCCAGCAGCTTAGGACAGGGGGACTTGGATGAGCAGTTCTTC
CASSLGQGDLDEQFF
>NA|TRBV6-5|TRBJ1-1|NA
TGTGCCAGCATTAAAAGGGTGGGGGAGGAGACTGAAGCTTTCTTT
CASIKRVGEETEAFF
>TRBD1|TRBV4-2|TRBJ1-1|once
TGTGCCAGCAGCCAAGAGGGACAGGGGGAAATAGGAGCTTTCTTT
CASSQEGQGEIGAFF
>TRBD2|TRBV5-1|TRBJ2-1|NA
TGCGCCAGCAGCCTGGAGGGGACTAGCGGGGCAGCCGGCATCTTC
CASSLEGTSGAAGIF
>TRBD1|TRBV18|TRBJ2-7|NA
TGTGCCAGCTCACCAGAAGATAGGGGGCCGACCTACGAGCAGTACTTC
CASSPEDRGPTYEQYF
>NA|TRBV5-1|TRBJ1-2|NA
TGCGCCAGCAGCTTGTCCGGGGGAAACTATGGCTACACCTTC
CASSLSGGNYGYTF
>TRBD2|TRBV5-4|TRBJ2-1|NA
TGTGCCAGCAGCTTCCCTGGAGGGCTAGCGGGGGGCGCCTACAATGAGCAGTTCTTC
CASSFPGGLAGGAYNEQFF
>NA|TRBV29-1|TRBJ1-1|NA
TGCAGCGTTGATTGGGCAGGGGTAACTTTCTTT
CSVDWAGVTFF
>TRBD1|TRBV9|TRBJ2-3|NA
TGTGCCAGCAGCGCTACAGGGGCCAGCGATACGCAGTATTTT
CASSATGASDTQYF
>NA|TRBV12-5|TRBJ2-2|NA
TGTGCTAGTGGAGAGGGATTCAGGGAGCTGTTTTTT
CASGEGFRELFF
>NA|TRBV9|TRBJ2-3|NA
TGTGCCAGCAGCGTAGGGGAGAACGGGTTAGCCACAGATACGCAGTATTTT
CASSVGENGLATDTQYF
>TRBD1|TRBV7-2|TRBJ1-3|few
TGTGCCAGCAGCTCGGGGACAGGTGGAAACACCATATATTTT
CASSSGTGGNTIYF
>TRBD1|TRBV4-1|TRBJ1-1|once
TGCGCCAGCAGCCCACAGGGGGCTGAAGCTTTCTTT
CASSPQGAEAFF
>NA|TRBV5-1|TRBJ2-2|NA
TGCGCCAGCAGCTTGGGGGCTGACGGGGAGCTGTTTTTT
CASSLGADGELFF
>TRBD1|TRBV5-4|TRBJ2-7|NA
TGTGCCAGCAGCCACAGGGGAAGTTCCTACGAGCAGTACTTC
CASSHRGSSYEQYF
>TRBD1|TRBV5-6|TRBJ1-2|NA
TGTGCCAGCAGCTTAACAGGGGCCCGAAACTATGGCTACACCTTC
CASSLTGARNYGYTF
>NA|TRBV5-4|TRBJ2-4|NA
TGTGCCAGCAGCCTCATGGGGGGGCTAGCCAAAAACATTCAGTACTTC
CASSLMGGLAKNIQYF
>NA|TRBV6-1|TRBJ1-5|NA
TGTGCCAGCAGTGATTCCTTGCAGCGGGGTGGGCCCCAGCATTTT
CASSDSLQRGGPQHF
>TRBD1|TRBV5-1|TRBJ1-3|NA
TGCGCCAGCAGCTCAGTCCCGGGACAGGGGTTGGGACGAGGAAACACCATATATTTT
CASSSVPGQGLGRGNTIYF
>TRBD2|TRBV7-2|TRBJ2-2|NA
TGTGCCAGCAGCCCGACTAGCGGGAAGGGCGGGGAGCTGTTTTTT
CASSPTSGKGGELFF